This TCR beta chain was found in a study of blood T cell repertoires in COVID-19. About the study: Acute and convalescent COVID-19 specimens originated in the United States, Italy and Spain. PBMCs, B-cell-depleted T cells, or T cells were the source of the cDNA or gDNA that made up the material.

The CDR3 is 14 residues long. Germline trimming cut 4 bases from V and 3 bases from J; bases unmatched to any gene: 4. Germline V gene sequence: CDR1 SNHLY, CDR2 FYNNEI. The method was immunoSEQ multiplex PCR; TCRdb's version includes in-frame clones alone and lacks a portion of them. The top ten clones hold approximately 9.9% of a sample with roughly 200,000 clones, roughly 76% of them seen once. This rearrangement joins TRBV2 to TRBJ2-7; TRBD2 agrees at 9 bases. This TCR was sampled from a woman between 40 and 55 years old with COVID-19, enrolled during active disease. Sequenced: peripheral blood. The CDR3 DNA follows: TGTGCCAGCAGTGTCGGTAGCGGGAGCTACGAGCAGTACTTC. Its protein product is CASSVGSGSYEQYF.